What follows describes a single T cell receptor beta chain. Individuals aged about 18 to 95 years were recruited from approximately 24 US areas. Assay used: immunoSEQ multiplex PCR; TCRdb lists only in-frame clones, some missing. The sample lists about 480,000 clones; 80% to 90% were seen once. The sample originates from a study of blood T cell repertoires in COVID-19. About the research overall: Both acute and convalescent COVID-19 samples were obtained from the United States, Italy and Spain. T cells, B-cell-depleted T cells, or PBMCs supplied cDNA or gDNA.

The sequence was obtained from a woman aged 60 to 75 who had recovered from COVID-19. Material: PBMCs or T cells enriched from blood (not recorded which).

CDR3 nucleotide sequence: TGCGCCAGCAGCCCGGCGACTAGCGGCTACAATGAGCAGTTCTTC. Amino acid sequence: CASSPATSGYNEQFF. The gene calls are TRBV5-1 and TRBJ2-1; 9 bases match TRBD2. After removal of 4 bases from V and 3 bases from J, the junction contained 5 bases not matched to a gene. The CDR3 consists of 15 residues. Germline V CDR1 and CDR2: SGHRS, YFSETQ.